Detailed here is one T cell receptor (beta chain). As yet, its antigen is unknown. The sample originates from a study of vaccination and CD4 T cells after COVID-19. Study as a whole: Overlapping peptides of the spike proteins of SARS-CoV-2, HCoV-NL63, HCoV-OC43 and HCoV-229E were used for cell stimulation.

Study findings and constraints: The median count of SARS-CoV-2-reactive clonotypes rose from approximately 21 to 40, not significantly. In convalescent patients, a median roughly 86% of post-vaccine SARS-CoV-2-reactive clones appeared only after vaccination.

The Oncomine TCR Beta short-read assay was applied to DNA of cultured CD4+ T cells. TCRdb itself ran the PCR reads through MiXCR, one entry per CDR3 protein. The sample comprises under 20,000 distinct CDR3 sequences, roughly half of which are singletons, and 15% to 20% rests with the top ten. Trimming removed 3 bases at V and 2 bases at J, with 24 bases between. CDR3 length: 19 residues. In germline, CDR1 is ENHRY, CDR2 SYGVKD. As to treatment: roughly 10-day PBMC culture with coronavirus spike peptide pools or control peptides (ViraFEST assay). The chain uses TRBV10-3 and TRBJ2-3; D is possibly TRBD1 or TRBD2 (6 bases each). This receptor was taken from a human donor who had recovered from COVID-19. Sequencing input: CD4+ T cells from blood, cultured in vitro. CDR3 amino acids: CAISDPNWGASLNTDTQYF. CDR3 nucleotides: TGTGCCATCAGTGACCCAAATTGGGGGGCTAGCCTGAACACAGATACGCAGTATTTT.